These 19 T cell receptor beta chains were all obtained from the same sample, sequenced in a study of shared clonotypes between healthy human individuals. Here immunoSEQ multiplex PCR was the method, and the copy in TCRdb shows in-frame clones only, minus some. The sample holds around 1,000,000 clones, roughly 77% seen once. The sample consisted of memory CD4+ T cells from PBMCs. Specified subset: CD45RA-negative fraction. The receptors derive from a man aged 18 to 30 in good health. Some clones in this sample may be carry-over from other donors' samples.

This sequence joins TRBV4-1 and TRBJ1-2, with D possibly TRBD1 on 5 matching bases. Trimming cost V 0 bases and J 8 bases, with 25 bases left between them. Germline V gene lookup returns CDR1 MGHRA and CDR2 YSYEKL. The CDR3 extends over 18 amino acids. The CDR3 DNA reads as TGCGCCAGCAGCCAAGATTGGGGGAGGGCAGGGAGCAATGACGGCTACACCTTC. It yields the protein CASSQDWGRAGSNDGYTF.

The chain has TRBV5-1 and TRBJ2-1, with a weak D call TRBD1 (6 bases). The CDR3 totals 14 residues. The germline CDR1 and CDR2 sequences are SGHRS and YFSETQ. Trimming left V 1 base short and J 7 bases short, with 12 bases between. The CDR3 nucleotides are TGCGCCAGCAGCTTGTTACAGGGTAATAATGAGCAGTTCTTC. As protein: CASSLLQGNNEQFF. Complete variable domain (other parts from reference TRBV5-1 and TRBJ2-1): KAGVTQTPRYLIKTRGQQVTLSCSPISGHRSVSWYQQTPGQGLQFLFEYFSETQRNKGNFPGRFSGRQFSNSRSEMNVSTLELGDSALYLCASSLLQGNNEQFFGPGTRLTVL.

A remark on this clone: A read error is likely here: a far larger clone is one base away. This chain joins TRBV29-1 and TRBJ1-2; no firm D call. Trimming cost V 0 bases and J 1 base, with 3 bases left between them. This CDR3 comprises 12 residues. Germline lookup yields CDR1 SQVTM and CDR2 ANQGSEA. The CDR3 DNA reads as TGCAGCGTTGAAGACAATAACTATGGCTACACCTTC. Translated, it gives CSVEDNNYGYTF.

The genes are TRBV7-9 and TRBJ2-2; D ambiguous. The V gene lost 3 bases and the J gene lost 0 bases, with 8 bases spanning the gap. Germline V CDR1 and CDR2: SEHNR, FQNEAQ (reference sequence). The CDR3 totals 15 residues. This CDR3 is CASSFLPSNTGELFF. The CDR3 bases are TGTGCCAGCAGCTTCTTACCTTCGAACACCGGGGAGCTGTTTTTT.

There are a few counts of this clone. The same CDR3 is also encoded by other DNA sequences in this sample. The chain employs TRBV11-2 and TRBJ1-3; TRBD1 might be the D (5 bases). This CDR3 has 13 residues. Germline-derived CDR1 and CDR2 are SGHAT and FQNNGV. Between the trimmed V and J ends, which lost 5 bases and 6 bases, there was a span of 11 bases. The CDR3 protein is CASSPGQANTIYF. The DNA of the CDR3 is TGTGCCAGCAGCCCCGGACAAGCAAACACCATATATTTT.

As to this clone: This may stem from a read error, because a much larger clone lies one nucleotide away. The same CDR3 can be traced to other DNA sequences in this sample. The chain is built from TRBV11-3 and TRBJ2-5, with D uncertain. CDR3 length: 13 residues. Germline values: CDR1 SGHNT, CDR2 YENEEA. V lost 1 base, J lost 2 bases, and 5 bases lay in between. The CDR3 loop is CASSLGPQETQYF. The CDR3 nucleotides are TGTGCCAGCAGCTTAGGGCCGCAAGAGACCCAGTACTTC. Full variable domain (rest looked up from reference TRBV11-3 and TRBJ2-5): EAGVVQSPRYKIIEKKQPVAFWCNPISGHNTLYWYLQNLGQGPELLIRYENEEAVDDSQLPKDRFSAERLKGVDSTLKIQPAELGDSAVYLCASSLGPQETQYFGPGTRLLVL.

This chain links TRBV28 with TRBJ2-5; tentative D call: TRBD1 (6 bases). CDR3 length: 15 amino acids. V lost 3 bases, J lost 2 bases, and 13 bases lay in between. CDR1 is MDHEN, CDR2 SYDVKM, per germline. CDR3 region: CASSFTLQGQETQYF. Here the CDR3 DNA reads TGTGCCAGCAGTTTCACCCTACAGGGACAAGAGACCCAGTACTTC.

The chain is built from TRBV14 and TRBJ2-3; 8 nucleotides match TRBD2. The CDR3 extends over 14 amino acids. Germline V CDR1 and CDR2: SGHDN, FVKESK. V was pared by 6 bases and J by 3 bases, with 5 bases of the junction left unmatched. Here the CDR3 reads CASSPAGVTDTQYF. The CDR3 DNA sequence: TGTGCCAGCAGTCCAGCGGGAGTGACAGATACGCAGTATTTT.

Details on this clone: It differs at one base from a far larger clone, so likely a read error. Other DNA sequences of this sample code for an identical CDR3. DNA of the CDR3: TGTGCCAGCAGCCGACAAGGGGCAGTGAGCACCGGGGAGCTGTTTTTT. This gives the protein CASSRQGAVSTGELFF. The gene calls are TRBV14 and TRBJ2-2; D possibly corresponds to TRBD1 (5 bases). The CDR3 runs to 16 residues. Trimming pared 4 bases from V and 4 bases from J, leaving 16 bases between. In germline, CDR1 is SGHDN, CDR2 FVKESK.

Points on this clone: The sample has other DNA sequences that encode this CDR3 too. This rearrangement joins TRBV9 to TRBJ1-2; D might be TRBD1 (6 bases). Deletions cut 0 bases from V and 6 bases from J, with 6 bases between. This CDR3 spans 12 amino acids. The germline CDR1 and CDR2 sequences are SGDLS and YYNGEE. CDR3 sequence reads: CASSVGGHGYTF. In nucleotides, the CDR3 is TGTGCCAGCAGCGTAGGGGGGCATGGCTACACCTTC.

In this sample, this clone turned up many times. This chain uses TRBV27 with TRBJ2-3, with D unresolved. The CDR3 totals 14 residues. V dropped 5 bases and J dropped 4 bases, with 13 bases sitting between them. The germline gives CDR1 MNHEY, CDR2 SMNVEV (reference sequence). CDR3 in DNA: TGTGCCAGCAGTACCCCAAAACGTTCAGATACGCAGTATTTT. Translated, it gives CASSTPKRSDTQYF.

The chain carries TRBV5-5 and TRBJ1-5; D not resolved. CDR1 is SGHKS, CDR2 YYEKEE, per germline (reference sequence). This CDR3 contains 16 residues. The V and J ends lost 4 bases and 2 bases respectively, with 16 bases between them. The CDR3 bases are TGTGCCAGCAGCCCTTACGGACGGGTGGGCAATCAGCCCCAGCATTTT. This encodes CASSPYGRVGNQPQHF.

A word on this clone: The same CDR3 also results from other DNA sequences found in this sample. The gene calls are TRBV19 and TRBJ2-5; TRBD2 aligns across 7 bases. The CDR3 totals 13 residues. Looked up from germline, CDR1 is LNHDA and CDR2 is SQIVND (reference sequence). V shed 5 bases, J shed 2 bases, and the junction held 2 bases outside the gene matches. The CDR3 loop is CASSWTSQETQYF. CDR3 nucleotides: TGTGCCAGTAGTTGGACTAGTCAAGAGACCCAGTACTTC. Filled out from reference TRBV19 and TRBJ2-5, the complete variable domain reads DGGITQSPKYLFRKEGQNVTLSCEQNLNHDAMYWYRQDPGQGLRLIYYSQIVNDFQKGDIAEGYSVSREKKESFPLTVTSAQKNPTAFYLCASSWTSQETQYFGPGTRLLVL.

The chain recombines TRBV6-5 with TRBJ2-3; maybe TRBD1 (6 bases). The germline V gene encodes CDR1 MNHEY and CDR2 SVGAGI. The CDR3 extends over 13 amino acids. V lost 8 bases and J 4 bases, leaving 13 bases between the germline ends. The CDR3 here is CASGWGQADTQYF. CDR3 DNA sequence: TGTGCCAGCGGCTGGGGGCAAGCAGATACGCAGTATTTT.

This rearrangement joins TRBV4-1 to TRBJ1-5, with 7 bases lining up with TRBD1. V lost 4 bases and J lost 10; bases outside the gene matches: 10. The CDR3 loop spans 14 amino acids. Germline CDR1 MGHRA, CDR2 YSYEKL. CDR3 sequence: CASSRPGQAIPQHF. The DNA for the CDR3 is TGCGCCAGCAGCCGCCCAGGACAGGCGATCCCCCAGCATTTT.

The chain recombines TRBV15 with TRBJ1-5, with D possibly being TRBD1 (6 bases). Germline assignment: CDR1 LNHNV and CDR2 YYDKDF (reference sequence). V was cut by 1 base and J by 5 bases, with 12 bases left in between. The CDR3 consists of 15 residues. CDR3 sequence (DNA): TGTGCCACCAGCAGAGGGGCAGGGGACTATCAGCCCCAGCATTTT. This sequence encodes CATSRGAGDYQPQHF.

The CDR3 sequence is CASSQSPSTDTQYF. In nucleotides, the CDR3 is TGTGCCAGCTCACAAAGCCCTAGCACAGATACGCAGTATTTT. V is TRBV18 and J is TRBJ2-3, with unresolved D. The ends were cut back, 4 bases at V and 0 bases at J, with 8 bases in the middle. This CDR3 spans 14 amino acids. Germline assignment: CDR1 KGHSH and CDR2 LQKENI.

There are many counts of this clone. This chain connects TRBV5-6 to TRBJ2-1; 10 bases match TRBD1. Germline loops: CDR1 SGHDT, CDR2 YYEEEE. V trimming: 6 bases; J trimming: 7 bases; junction bases outside the gene matches: 13. The CDR3 runs 16 residues. The chain's CDR3 is CASIRMDRGLRNEQFF. In DNA, the CDR3 is TGTGCCAGCATCCGAATGGACAGGGGGTTACGGAATGAGCAGTTCTTC.

This chain links TRBV25-1 with TRBJ1-1; D possibly corresponds to TRBD1 (6 bases). The V end lost 0 bases, the J end lost 6 bases, and 11 bases lay between the germline ends. Looked up from germline, CDR1 is MGHDK and CDR2 is SYGVNS. The CDR3 sequence is 14 residues long. CDR3 sequence (DNA): TGTGCCAGCAGTGAATACGGACAGACCCCTGAAGCTTTCTTT. As protein: CASSEYGQTPEAFF. Together with reference TRBV25-1 and TRBJ1-1, the CDR3 gives the full variable domain: EADIYQTPRYLVIGTGKKITLECSQTMGHDKMYWYQQDPGMELHLIHYSYGVNSTEKGDLSSESTVSRIRTEHFPLTLESARPSHTSQYLCASSEYGQTPEAFFGQGTRLTVV.